This is a list of T cell receptor beta chains from one sample in a study of cytomegalovirus exposure and HLA in healthy donors. Method: immunoSEQ multiplex PCR; TCRdb's copy keeps in-frame clones and lacks some. The sample shows about 200,000 clones, around 79% of them seen only once. The sample was PBMCs. The receptors were gathered from a male donor in good health and CMV-seropositive. Both conserved end residues are part of each CDR3. A D gene is named only where the DNA matches it firmly. Clone size is given for some rows only: seen once, a few or many times, or a class if the clone is expanded.

abundance	v_gene	j_gene	d_gene	CDR3aa	CDR3nt
once	TRBV7-3	TRBJ2-1	-	CASSFTQANEQFF	TGTGCCAGCAGCTTCACACAGGCCAATGAGCAGTTCTTC
-	TRBV4-3	TRBJ2-2	-	CASSRGGQNTGELFF	TGCGCCAGCAGCCGGGGGGGCCAAAACACCGGGGAGCTGTTTTTT
-	TRBV27	TRBJ1-6	-	CANRPTGTRNSPLHF	TGTGCCAACAGGCCCACCGGGACAAGAAATTCACCCCTCCACTTT
-	TRBV6-5	TRBJ1-5	TRBD1	CASSSLQGQNQPQHF	TGTGCCAGCAGTTCGCTACAGGGGCAAAATCAGCCCCAGCATTTT
-	TRBV18	TRBJ1-2	TRBD1	CASSPPMDRRDGYTF	TGTGCCAGCTCACCACCGATGGACAGGAGGGATGGCTACACCTTC
-	TRBV6-5	TRBJ1-2	-	CASSYSTRSGYGYTF	TGTGCCAGCAGTTACTCGACCCGGAGCGGCTATGGCTACACCTTC
-	TRBV18	TRBJ1-5	-	CASSAANQPQHF	TGTGCCAGCTCAGCAGCGAACCAGCCCCAGCATTTT
few	TRBV7-8	TRBJ1-4	TRBD1	CASTLRGRGEKLFF	TGTGCCAGCACCCTCAGGGGGCGAGGTGAAAAACTGTTTTTT
-	TRBV11-2	TRBJ1-6	TRBD1	CASNSRTTGNSPLHF	TGTGCCAGCAACTCTCGTACGACAGGGAATTCACCCCTCCACTTT
-	TRBV7-8	TRBJ2-7	-	CASSLGHLEQYF	TGTGCCAGCAGCTTAGGGCATCTCGAGCAGTACTTC
-	TRBV5-1	TRBJ2-4	-	CASSLGGGKNIQYF	TGCGCCAGCAGCTTGGGAGGAGGCAAAAACATTCAGTACTTC
few	TRBV4-3	TRBJ2-1	-	CASSQDHGYNEQFF	TGCGCCAGCAGCCAAGATCACGGGTACAATGAGCAGTTCTTC
-	TRBV7-2	TRBJ1-3	-	CASSKDSSGNTIYF	TGTGCCAGCAGCAAGGACAGCTCTGGAAACACCATATATTTT
-	TRBV10-1	TRBJ1-2	-	CASNWVRLHQNYGYTF	TGCGCCAGCAATTGGGTCAGGCTACACCAAAACTATGGCTACACCTTC
-	TRBV7-3	TRBJ2-7	TRBD1	CASSQTGASYEQYF	TGTGCCAGCAGCCAGACAGGGGCCTCCTACGAGCAGTACTTC
-	TRBV27	TRBJ1-5	-	CASSNGGAQPQHF	TGTGCCAGCAGTAACGGGGGAGCTCAGCCCCAGCATTTT
-	TRBV19	TRBJ1-5	TRBD1	CASIPGQALGESNQPQHF	TGTGCCAGTATTCCGGGACAGGCGCTTGGGGAGAGCAATCAGCCCCAGCATTTT
-	TRBV7-7	TRBJ2-7	-	CASSSGLNYEQYF	TGTGCTAGCAGCTCGGGACTGAACTACGAGCAGTACTTC
-	TRBV7-2	TRBJ1-4	-	CASSLMGRRPTNEKLFF	TGTGCCAGCAGCTTAATGGGCAGAAGACCAACTAATGAAAAACTGTTTTTT
-	TRBV30	TRBJ1-2	-	CAWSWAGGGYTF	TGTGCCTGGAGTTGGGCGGGGGGTGGCTACACCTTC
-	TRBV6-5	TRBJ2-1	-	CASRQGIRNEQFF	TGTGCCAGCAGACAGGGAATCCGGAATGAGCAGTTCTTC
-	TRBV2	TRBJ2-7	-	CASSRRLPGIGLSYEQYF	TGTGCCAGCAGTCGACGGCTGCCGGGAATAGGGCTATCCTACGAGCAGTACTTC